A single sample gave rise to the 24 T cell receptor beta chains below, sequenced in a study of cytomegalovirus exposure and HLA in healthy donors. A multiplex PCR was run with 60 Vbeta primers and 13 Jbeta primers. Using immunoSEQ multiplex PCR, the repertoire was profiled, and TCRdb retains in-frame clones only, with some absent. The table shows some 190,000 clones, with about 84% occurring only once. Sequencing input: PBMCs. Every receptor here comes from a woman aged 25-40 years in good health and CMV-seropositive.

This sequence joins TRBV11-3 and TRBJ1-1; D ambiguous. The CDR3 has 12 residues. Germline CDR1 reads SGHNT; CDR2 reads YENEEA. Trimming pared 1 base from V and 10 bases from J, leaving 10 bases between. The CDR3 protein is CASSLARETAFF. CDR3 coding DNA: TGTGCCAGCAGCTTAGCACGGGAGACAGCTTTCTTT.

This clone was seen only a few times. The rearrangement uses TRBV5-1 and TRBJ1-1; D perhaps matches TRBD1 (6 bases). Per the germline V gene, CDR1 is SGHRS and CDR2 is YFSETQ. This CDR3 has 14 residues. V was shortened by 6 bases and J by 3 bases, with 15 bases between the two germline ends. DNA of the CDR3: TGCGCCAGCATGGAAGGGGGAGGGGACACTGAAGCTTTCTTT. It is translated as CASMEGGGDTEAFF.

The gene calls are TRBV9 and TRBJ2-1; 10 bases line up with TRBD2. Germline V gene sequence: CDR1 SGDLS, CDR2 YYNGEE. The CDR3 sequence is 16 residues long. V lost 2 bases and J lost 6; bases outside the gene matches: 8. CDR3 nucleotides: TGTGCCAGCAGCGTCTTAGCGGGAGGAACATTCAATGAGCAGTTCTTC. It yields the protein CASSVLAGGTFNEQFF.

CDR3 sequence (DNA): TGTGCCAGTAGTATGAGGGCGGGGAACACTGAAGCTTTCTTT. Translating gives CASSMRAGNTEAFF. The J gene is TRBJ1-1, the V gene TRBV19; D uncertain. This CDR3 has 14 residues. From germline, CDR1 is LNHDA and CDR2 SQIVND (reference sequence). Trimming stripped 3 bases from V and 1 base from J, with 9 bases between.

V is TRBV19 and J is TRBJ1-4; tentatively, D is TRBD1 (5 bases). In germline, CDR1 is LNHDA, CDR2 SQIVND (reference sequence). V was clipped by 10 bases and J by 0 bases, with 15 bases between them. The CDR3 length is 15 residues. This chain's CDR3 is CATSTGTTTNEKLFF. The DNA of the CDR3 is TGTGCCACCTCCACAGGAACTACAACTAATGAAAAACTGTTTTTT. The variable domain in full, with the rest retrieved from reference TRBV19 and TRBJ1-4, is DGGITQSPKYLFRKEGQNVTLSCEQNLNHDAMYWYRQDPGQGLRLIYYSQIVNDFQKGDIAEGYSVSREKKESFPLTVTSAQKNPTAFYLCATSTGTTTNEKLFFGSGTQLSVL.

The chain combines TRBV15 with TRBJ1-5; 11 bases are shared with TRBD1. Germline V gives CDR1 LNHNV, CDR2 YYDKDF (reference sequence). The CDR3 consists of 12 residues. The V and J ends lost 8 bases and 7 bases, in that order; junction bases with no gene match: 1. Written as DNA, the CDR3 is TGTGCCACCGGACAGGGGGCCCAGCCCCAGCATTTT. This encodes CATGQGAQPQHF.

This clone was seen just once. This chain connects TRBV4-1 to TRBJ2-7; 12 bases agree with TRBD2. The V segment lost 1 base and the J segment 6 bases; nucleotides outside the gene matches: 7. The CDR3 loop spans 16 amino acids. Germline loops: CDR1 MGHRA, CDR2 YSYEKL. The CDR3 here is CASSQVLAGGRFEQYF. The CDR3 DNA follows: TGCGCCAGCAGCCAAGTCCTAGCGGGGGGGCGGTTCGAGCAGTACTTC.

The chain carries TRBV6-4 and TRBJ2-1; no clear D gene. This CDR3 is built from 14 residues. The V and J ends lost 2 bases and 6 bases respectively, with 11 bases between them. Germline-derived CDR1 and CDR2 are MRHNA and SNTAGT. The CDR3 is CASSDNLATNEQFF. CDR3 sequence (DNA): TGTGCCAGCAGTGACAATTTGGCAACCAATGAGCAGTTCTTC.

V usage is TRBV28 and J usage is TRBJ1-5; tentatively, D is TRBD1 (5 bases). This CDR3 is built from 10 residues. Between the trimmed V and J ends, which lost 8 bases and 8 bases, there was a span of 7 bases. The germline gives CDR1 MDHEN, CDR2 SYDVKM. The CDR3 loop reads CASGGEPQHF. DNA of the CDR3: TGTGCCAGCGGAGGGGAGCCCCAGCATTTT.

This chain joins TRBV6-1 and TRBJ2-4; the match to TRBD1 covers 9 bases. After removal of 6 bases from V and 9 bases from J, the junction contained 3 bases not matched to a gene. CDR1 is MNHNS, CDR2 SASEGT, per germline. This CDR3 region has 12 residues. CDR3 protein: CASRGTGTIQYF. The CDR3 region has the DNA TGTGCCAGCAGGGGGACAGGGACCATTCAGTACTTC.

The chain couples TRBV5-4 to TRBJ2-7; the match to TRBD2 covers 13 bases. Germline CDR1 SGHNT, CDR2 YYREEE (reference sequence). The CDR3 covers 14 residues. V shed 4 bases and J 5 bases; nucleotides not matched to a gene: 3. The CDR3 sequence is CASSTTSGGNEQYF. The CDR3 nucleotides read TGTGCCAGCAGCACGACTAGCGGGGGGAACGAGCAGTACTTC.

The chain uses TRBV10-2 and TRBJ2-2; D possibly corresponds to TRBD2 (6 bases). The germline V gene has CDR1 WSHSY and CDR2 SAAADI. V was cut by 8 bases and J by 7 bases, with 17 bases left in between. CDR3 size: 14 residues. This chain's CDR3 is CASHSAGLSGELFF. The CDR3 DNA reads as TGCGCCAGCCACAGTGCGGGGTTGAGCGGGGAGCTGTTTTTT.

This clone was seen only once. The chain uses TRBV7-9 and TRBJ2-1, with 8 bases fitting TRBD1. Looked up from germline, CDR1 is SEHNR and CDR2 is FQNEAQ (reference sequence). V trimming: 6 bases; J trimming: 10 bases; junction bases outside the gene matches: 8. There are 13 residues in the CDR3. Here the CDR3 DNA reads TGTGCCAGCAGTCAGGACAGGGCAGGCGAGCAGTTCTTC. Protein product: CASSQDRAGEQFF.

The rearrangement links TRBV9 to TRBJ2-3; TRBD2 might be the D (6 bases). The CDR3 spans 16 residues. V was cut by 4 bases and J by 2 bases, with 17 bases left in between. Per germline, CDR1 SGDLS and CDR2 YYNGEE. The CDR3 DNA reads TGTGCCAGCAGCCCTCAGATCCGGGGGATCACAGATACGCAGTATTTT. As protein: CASSPQIRGITDTQYF.

This chain joins TRBV5-5 and TRBJ2-7, with a possible D match to TRBD2 (6 bases). Trimming shortened V by 0 bases and J by 2 bases, and 9 bases separated the two germline ends. The CDR3 is 14 residues long. Germline values: CDR1 SGHKS, CDR2 YYEKEE (reference sequence). The CDR3 sequence is CASSLAAGTYEQYF. The CDR3, as DNA: TGTGCCAGCAGCTTGGCCGCGGGGACCTACGAGCAGTACTTC.

The chain recombines TRBV6-1 with TRBJ2-3; TRBD1 matches at 9 bases. Germline assignment: CDR1 MNHNS and CDR2 SASEGT. The CDR3 is 15 residues long. V was clipped by 7 bases and J by 2 bases; unmatched bases: 7. The CDR3 loop is CASNDRGGYTDTQYF. Written as DNA, the CDR3 is TGTGCCAGCAACGACAGGGGGGGGTACACAGATACGCAGTATTTT.

V is TRBV30 and J is TRBJ2-7, with 10 bases fitting TRBD1. Germline V gene data show CDR1 as GTSNPN and CDR2 as SVGIG (reference sequence). V trimming: 4 bases; J trimming: 5 bases; junction bases outside the gene matches: 5. This CDR3 is built from 13 residues. CDR3 nucleotide sequence: TGTGCCTGGATAGGGGACAGGGGCCACGAGCAGTACTTC. This sequence encodes CAWIGDRGHEQYF.

Written as DNA, the CDR3 is TGTGCCTGGAGTGTATACAGGGGGGACTATGGCTACACCTTC. This codes for CAWSVYRGDYGYTF. V gene TRBV30 combines with J gene TRBJ1-2; 8 nucleotides match TRBD1. The germline CDR1 and CDR2 sequences are GTSNPN and SVGIG (reference sequence). The CDR3 covers 14 residues. The V segment lost 0 bases and the J segment 3 bases; nucleotides outside the gene matches: 3. Based on the CDR3 plus reference TRBV30 and TRBJ1-2, the full variable domain is SQTIHQWPATLVQPVGSPLSLECTVEGTSNPNLYWYRQAAGRGLQLLFYSVGIGQISSEVPQNLSASRPQDRQFILSSKKLLLSDSGFYLCAWSVYRGDYGYTFGSGTRLTVV.

V usage is TRBV11-3 and J usage is TRBJ2-2; maybe TRBD2 (6 bases). With 3 bases removed from V and 3 bases from J, the gap between germline ends came to 17 bases. The CDR3 extends over 17 amino acids. CDR1 and CDR2 from the germline V gene are SGHNT and YENEEA. The CDR3 spells CASSLGGGVQDTGELFF. As DNA, the CDR3 is TGTGCCAGCAGCTTGGGGGGAGGAGTTCAGGACACCGGGGAGCTGTTTTTT.

This rearrangement joins TRBV10-1 to TRBJ1-1, with D uncertain. Trimming cost V 3 bases and J 1 base, with 6 bases left between them. The germline V gene encodes CDR1 WNHNN and CDR2 SYGVQD (reference sequence). CDR3 length equals 13 residues. CDR3 residues: CASSDGENTEAFF. The CDR3 region has the DNA TGCGCCAGCAGTGACGGGGAGAACACTGAAGCTTTCTTT.

This clone was seen a handful of times. This rearrangement joins TRBV30 to TRBJ1-5, with 10 bases that match TRBD1. Trimming took 1 base from V and 5 from J; bases not matched to a gene: 8. Germline CDR1 reads GTSNPN; CDR2 reads SVGIG (reference sequence). This CDR3 contains 16 residues. DNA for the CDR3: TGTGCCTGGAGTGGACAGGGGGCAATTGCGCATCAGCCCCAGCATTTT. Translated, it gives CAWSGQGAIAHQPQHF.

V usage is TRBV5-1 and J usage is TRBJ1-6; no clear D gene. CDR1 and CDR2 (germline): SGHRS, YFSETQ. The germline V and J ends were trimmed by 4 bases and 8 bases, with 13 bases remaining between them. CDR3 length equals 14 residues. The CDR3 region has the DNA TGCGCCAGCAGCACAGACCGGGAGGATTCACCCCTCCACTTT. It specifies CASSTDREDSPLHF.

Concerning this clone itself: At one boundary the junction diverges from the germline segment, which might be a read error. CDR3 sequence (DNA): TGTGCCAGCAGCTCGCTGCCCTCTACTAGCGTGACAACGCACTTC. Protein sequence: CASSSLPSTSVTTHF. The gene calls are TRBV7-2 and TRBJ2-5; 7 bases match TRBD2. Germline CDR1 is SGHTA and CDR2 is FQGNSA. This CDR3 comprises 15 residues.

The chain couples TRBV4-1 to TRBJ1-1; 8 bases map to TRBD1. After removal of 4 bases from V and 3 bases from J, the junction contained 7 bases not matched to a gene. Per the germline V gene, CDR1 is MGHRA and CDR2 is YSYEKL. CDR3 size: 15 residues. The CDR3 spells CASSPLAQGDTEAFF. The DNA of the CDR3 is TGCGCCAGCAGCCCCCTCGCACAGGGGGACACTGAAGCTTTCTTT.